Listed here are 28 T cell receptor beta chains from one sample, sequenced in a study of cytomegalovirus exposure and HLA in healthy donors. Primers: 60 Vbeta forward and 13 Jbeta reverse. Clones were read by immunoSEQ multiplex PCR, and TCRdb kept only the in-frame ones, dropping some. The table shows fewer than 100,000 clones, with roughly two thirds occurring only once. The sequencing input was PBMCs. These receptors all come from a female donor in good health and CMV-seronegative.

The chain links TRBV28 to TRBJ1-2; perhaps TRBD1 as D (5 bases). The CDR3 has 14 residues. Germline CDR1 reads MDHEN; CDR2 reads SYDVKM. V lost 3 bases, J lost 4 bases, and 12 bases lay in between. The CDR3 sequence: CASSFYGGGYGYTF. The CDR3 region has the DNA TGTGCCAGCAGTTTTTACGGGGGAGGCTATGGCTACACCTTC.

The chain employs TRBV9 and TRBJ2-7; TRBD1 matches at 10 bases. CDR3 length: 14 amino acids. Losses at the gene ends were 4 bases for V and 4 bases for J; bases not matched to a gene: 5. Germline CDR1 and CDR2: SGDLS and YYNGEE. CDR3 DNA sequence: TGTGCCAGCAGCCAGTGGACAGGGGGATACGAGCAGTACTTC. Protein product: CASSQWTGGYEQYF. Based on the CDR3 plus reference TRBV9 and TRBJ2-7, the full variable domain is DSGVTQTPKHLITATGQRVTLRCSPRSGDLSVYWYQQSLDQGLQFLIQYYNGEERAKGNILERFSAQQFPDLHSELNLSSLELGDSALYFCASSQWTGGYEQYFGPGTRLTVT.

The chain uses TRBV6-5 and TRBJ1-4, with D maybe TRBD1 (5 bases). CDR3 length: 15 amino acids. V was shortened by 1 base and J by 4 bases, with 10 bases between the two germline ends. The germline gives CDR1 MNHEY, CDR2 SVGAGI. The CDR3 loop is CASSYLGASNEKLFF. The CDR3 bases are TGTGCCAGCAGTTACTTAGGGGCAAGTAATGAAAAACTGTTTTTT.

The rearrangement links TRBV6-6 to TRBJ1-1, with D possibly being TRBD1 (5 bases). Trimming shortened V by 4 bases and J by 3 bases, and 15 bases separated the two germline ends. CDR1 and CDR2 (germline): MNHNY, SVGAGI (reference sequence). There are 15 residues in the CDR3. The CDR3: CASSFPQGEDTEAFF. CDR3 bases: TGTGCCAGCAGTTTTCCTCAGGGTGAGGACACTGAAGCTTTCTTT.

This clone was counted a few times. V gene TRBV6-1 combines with J gene TRBJ1-1, with 7 bases aligning to TRBD1. The CDR3 consists of 16 residues. V was clipped by 2 bases and J by 1 base; unmatched bases: 7. Germline CDR1 is MNHNS and CDR2 is SASEGT. DNA of the CDR3: TGTGCCAGCAGTGAAAAGGACAGGCGTCGGAACACTGAAGCTTTCTTT. It encodes CASSEKDRRRNTEAFF.

CDR3 protein: CASSQVAGGSETQYF. As DNA, the CDR3 is TGTGCCAGTAGTCAGGTAGCGGGAGGTTCGGAGACCCAGTACTTC. V is TRBV19 and J is TRBJ2-5, with TRBD2 matching 10 bases. The CDR3 contains 15 residues. The V gene's germline CDR1 is LNHDA and CDR2 SQIVND (reference sequence). After removal of 5 bases from V and 5 bases from J, the junction contained 8 bases not matched to a gene.

J is TRBJ1-1 and V is TRBV18; D call uncertain. The CDR3 consists of 15 residues. Germline CDR1 and CDR2: KGHSH and LQKENI. V lost 2 bases, J lost 6 bases, and 16 bases lay in between. CDR3 sequence: CASSPDGGPWAEAFF. The CDR3 region has the DNA TGTGCCAGCTCACCAGATGGCGGCCCGTGGGCTGAAGCTTTCTTT. Filled out from reference TRBV18 and TRBJ1-1, the complete variable domain reads NAGVMQNPRHLVRRRGQEARLRCSPMKGHSHVYWYRQLPEEGLKFMVYLQKENIIDESGMPKERFSAEFPKEGPSILRIQQVVRGDSAAYFCASSPDGGPWAEAFFGQGTRLTVV.

The V and J genes are TRBV5-4 and TRBJ2-1, with 11 bases aligning to TRBD1. Per germline, CDR1 SGHNT and CDR2 YYREEE (reference sequence). Losses at the gene ends were 7 bases for V and 0 bases for J; bases not matched to a gene: 9. The length of the CDR3 is 17 residues. The CDR3 spells CASSLGDRGGSYNEQFF. The CDR3 nucleotides are TGTGCCAGCTCCTTGGGGGACAGGGGGGGCTCCTACAATGAGCAGTTCTTC. Using reference TRBV5-4 and TRBJ2-1 for the parts outside the CDR3, the full variable domain is ETGVTQSPTHLIKTRGQQVTLRCSSQSGHNTVSWYQQALGQGPQFIFQYYREEENGRGNFPPRFSGLQFPNYSSELNVNALELDDSALYLCASSLGDRGGSYNEQFFGPGTRLTVL.

The rearrangement joins TRBV5-3 to TRBJ2-6; 10 bases are shared with TRBD1. TRBV5-3 is an ORF for which the function is uncertain. The CDR3 loop spans 18 amino acids. The ends lost 1 base at V and 0 bases at J; junction bases unmatched: 4. The CDR3 loop reads CARSLLGQGFSGANVLTF. CDR3 nucleotides: TGTGCCAGAAGCTTGTTGGGACAGGGGTTCTCTGGGGCCAACGTCCTGACTTTC.

The V gene is TRBV4-1, the J gene TRBJ2-7; 11 bases line up with TRBD2. Germline V gives CDR1 MGHRA, CDR2 YSYEKL. This CDR3 is 15 amino acids long. With 2 bases clipped from V and 12 bases from J, the junction kept 12 bases outside the gene matches. For the CDR3, the DNA is TGCGCCAGCAGCCAATCTGTCCTAGCGGGGGGCCACGGGTACTTC. Translation: CASSQSVLAGGHGYF.

The chain carries TRBV30 and TRBJ2-1, with 7 nucleotides matching TRBD2. Germline lookup yields CDR1 GTSNPN and CDR2 SVGIG (reference sequence). J gave up 9 bases and V 0 bases, and 14 bases lay outside the gene matches. The CDR3 spans 16 residues. The CDR3 reads CAWSVRQRGGLGEQFF. DNA for the CDR3: TGTGCCTGGAGTGTACGGCAGCGGGGAGGTTTGGGTGAGCAGTTCTTC.

J is TRBJ1-1 and V is TRBV29-1, with 7 positions matching TRBD1. The CDR3 is made up of 12 amino acids. Germline CDR1 reads SQVTM; CDR2 reads ANQGSEA. After removal of 7 bases from V and 2 bases from J, the junction contained 4 bases not matched to a gene. The CDR3 DNA reads TGCAGCGGACAGGGCGTAAACACTGAAGCTTTCTTT. It codes for CSGQGVNTEAFF.

The gene calls are TRBV6-5 and TRBJ1-1; the D gene is possibly TRBD1 (5 bases). Germline lookup yields CDR1 MNHEY and CDR2 SVGAGI. The CDR3 runs 16 residues. V dropped 0 bases and J dropped 0 bases, with 11 bases sitting between them. Here the CDR3 reads CASSYSFTGLNTEAFF. CDR3 DNA: TGTGCCAGCAGTTACTCCTTCACAGGATTGAACACTGAAGCTTTCTTT.

The gene calls are TRBV6-5 and TRBJ2-2, with D maybe TRBD1 (6 bases). Germline V CDR1 and CDR2: MNHEY, SVGAGI. The CDR3 length is 15 residues. Trimming shortened V by 0 bases and J by 8 bases, and 13 bases separated the two germline ends. The CDR3 nucleotides are TGTGCCAGCAGTTACTCGGAATACAGGGCTGGGGAGCTGTTTTTT. It translates to CASSYSEYRAGELFF.

This clone was observed a handful of times. The chain joins TRBV27 to TRBJ2-1, with 9 bases lining up with TRBD1. Germline V gene data show CDR1 as MNHEY and CDR2 as SMNVEV (reference sequence). The CDR3 extends over 16 amino acids. With V trimmed by 2 bases and J by 7 bases, 9 bases remained unmatched. CDR3 protein: CASSLQGTGFGNEQFF. Written as DNA, the CDR3 is TGTGCCAGCAGTTTACAAGGGACAGGGTTTGGGAATGAGCAGTTCTTC.

The V call is TRBV5-4, the J call TRBJ2-7, with 7 bases fitting TRBD1. The V and J ends lost 0 bases and 2 bases, in that order; junction bases with no gene match: 5. CDR1 is SGHNT, CDR2 YYREEE, per germline (reference sequence). This CDR3 is 15 amino acids long. CDR3 region: CASSLEGARAYEQYF. The CDR3 DNA reads as TGTGCCAGCAGCTTGGAGGGGGCGCGTGCCTACGAGCAGTACTTC.

The genes are TRBV28 and TRBJ2-2; 11 positions match TRBD2. Trimming at V came to 4 bases and at J to 9 bases, leaving 4 bases not matched to a gene. The CDR3 has 14 amino acids. Looked up from germline, CDR1 is MDHEN and CDR2 is SYDVKM. The CDR3 here is CASSSTSGIRELFF. As DNA, the CDR3 is TGTGCCAGCAGTTCGACTAGCGGGATCCGGGAGCTGTTTTTT.

This sequence joins TRBV4-1 and TRBJ1-5; 9 bases map to TRBD1. Germline CDR1 reads MGHRA; CDR2 reads YSYEKL. This CDR3 has 14 residues. V lost 4 bases, J lost 7 bases, and 5 bases stayed unmatched. In DNA, the CDR3 is TGCGCCAGCAGCCGGGACAGGGTAGAACAGCCCCAGCATTTT. Protein: CASSRDRVEQPQHF.

The V gene is TRBV5-1, the J gene TRBJ2-3; 9 bases are shared with TRBD2. Trimming at V came to 0 bases and at J to 2 bases, leaving 4 bases not matched to a gene. CDR3 length: 16 residues. In germline, CDR1 is SGHRS, CDR2 YFSETQ. This CDR3 reads CASSLVLAGSTDTQYF. CDR3 bases: TGCGCCAGCAGCTTGGTGCTAGCGGGATCCACAGATACGCAGTATTTT. Full variable domain (missing parts from reference TRBV5-1 and TRBJ2-3): KAGVTQTPRYLIKTRGQQVTLSCSPISGHRSVSWYQQTPGQGLQFLFEYFSETQRNKGNFPGRFSGRQFSNSRSEMNVSTLELGDSALYLCASSLVLAGSTDTQYFGPGTRLTVL.

The chain combines TRBV6-4 with TRBJ1-1; D is unresolved. Germline V CDR1 and CDR2: MRHNA, SNTAGT. The CDR3 has 14 residues. Trimming removed 6 bases from V and 1 base from J, with 12 bases in between. The CDR3 here is CASRAERQNTEAFF. CDR3 in DNA: TGTGCCAGCAGGGCGGAACGGCAGAACACTGAAGCTTTCTTT.

Only a few counts were recorded for this clone. The V gene is TRBV4-3, the J gene TRBJ1-2; D is uncertain. The germline CDR1 and CDR2 sequences are LGHNA and YSLEER. The CDR3 covers 13 residues. V shed 3 bases and J shed 7 bases, with 12 bases lying between them. The CDR3 here is CASSHTRGSGYTF. The CDR3, as DNA: TGCGCCAGCAGCCACACCCGGGGTAGTGGCTACACCTTC.

The chain joins TRBV2 to TRBJ2-2; TRBD1 matches at 8 bases. Germline CDR1 and CDR2: SNHLY and FYNNEI. Losses at the gene ends were 10 bases for V and 5 bases for J; bases not matched to a gene: 9. This CDR3 has 14 residues. The CDR3 region is CANSQGAGTGELFF. The CDR3 nucleotides read TGTGCCAACAGCCAGGGGGCAGGGACCGGGGAGCTGTTTTTT.

In nucleotides, the CDR3 is TGTGCCTGGAGTGCGGGGACAGCAGAAGCTTTCTTT. This gives the protein CAWSAGTAEAFF. The chain links TRBV30 to TRBJ1-1, with TRBD1 identical over 7 bases. J lost 8 bases, V lost 1 base, and 4 bases had no gene match. CDR3 length: 12 amino acids. Germline V gives CDR1 GTSNPN, CDR2 SVGIG (reference sequence).

The genes are TRBV18 and TRBJ2-5, with TRBD2 identical over 11 bases. This CDR3 is built from 15 residues. Germline trimming cut 2 bases from V and 5 bases from J; bases unmatched to any gene: 4. The germline V gene has CDR1 KGHSH and CDR2 LQKENI. The DNA of the CDR3 is TGTGCCAGCTCACCAAAACTAGCGGGAGATGAGACCCAGTACTTC. Protein product: CASSPKLAGDETQYF.

The V gene is TRBV9, the J gene TRBJ1-5; 7 nucleotides align to TRBD1. V gave up 4 bases and J gave up 4 bases; unmatched junction bases: 2. The germline V gene encodes CDR1 SGDLS and CDR2 YYNGEE. CDR3 size: 13 residues. In DNA, the CDR3 is TGTGCCAGCAGCCAGGGGGGAAATCAGCCCCAGCATTTT. Translated: CASSQGGNQPQHF.

The chain couples TRBV7-8 to TRBJ2-3, with 8 bases fitting TRBD2. In germline, CDR1 is SGHVS, CDR2 FQNEAQ. This CDR3 contains 17 residues. The trim removed 5 bases at V and 0 bases at J, leaving 10 bases unmatched. CDR3 in amino acids: CASSGGKRGRSTDTQYF. The CDR3 bases are TGTGCCAGCAGCGGGGGAAAGCGGGGGAGAAGCACAGATACGCAGTATTTT.

V gene TRBV20-1 combines with J gene TRBJ1-2; weak D call: TRBD1 (5 bases). V dropped 3 bases and J dropped 3 bases, with 5 bases sitting between them. The CDR3 has 11 residues. Germline V CDR1 and CDR2: DFQATT, SNEGSKA (reference sequence). This CDR3 is CSARTDYGYTF. CDR3 nucleotides: TGCAGTGCTAGGACAGACTATGGCTACACCTTC.

This sequence joins TRBV5-1 and TRBJ2-1, with D hard to call. The germline gives CDR1 SGHRS, CDR2 YFSETQ. The CDR3 totals 15 residues. The germline V and J ends were trimmed by 1 base and 1 base, with 9 bases remaining between them. The CDR3 region has the DNA TGCGCCAGCAGCTTGTCCGAGTCGTCCTACAATGAGCAGTTCTTC. It yields the protein CASSLSESSYNEQFF.